These 5 T cell receptor beta chains originate from one sample sequenced in a study of blood T cells in healthy people across ages. Primed by a sample-barcoded 5' primer and a J-beta primer mix, a second PCR proceeded for about 6 to 12 cycles. TCRdb re-derived calls from the 5' RACE reads in MiXCR, one entry per CDR3 protein. The sample lists 1.5 million to 2 million distinct CDR3 sequences, about 50% occurring once. Sequenced sample: blood. The receptors derive from a woman in her thirties or forties in good health.

This chain connects TRBV20-1 to TRBJ2-3; 9 bases map to TRBD2. The CDR3 covers 16 residues. J was trimmed by 2 bases and V by 6 bases; bases with no gene match: 12. From germline, CDR1 is DFQATT and CDR2 SNEGSKA (reference sequence). The DNA for the CDR3 is TGCAGTGCCGTAACGGTAGCGGGGGTCAACACAGATACGCAGTATTTT. Protein sequence: CSAVTVAGVNTDTQYF.

This rearrangement joins TRBV20-1 to TRBJ2-3; 9 nucleotides line up with TRBD1. V shed 0 bases, J shed 6 bases, and the junction held 16 bases outside the gene matches. Germline V gives CDR1 DFQATT, CDR2 SNEGSKA (reference sequence). The CDR3 consists of 18 residues. DNA of the CDR3: TGCAGTGCTAGAGATCGGGGTCTTTCTAGGACAGGGGCCGATACGCAGTATTTT. Translated: CSARDRGLSRTGADTQYF.

The chain combines TRBV11-2 with TRBJ2-6; 10 bases are a match to TRBD1. The CDR3 has 16 amino acids. The V gene end was trimmed by 8 bases and the J gene end by 0 bases; junction bases not matched to a gene: 4. The germline V gene has CDR1 SGHAT and CDR2 FQNNGV. The CDR3 DNA sequence: TGTGCCAGCCCCCGGGACAGGGGCTCTGGGGCCAACGTCCTGACTTTC. Amino acid sequence: CASPRDRGSGANVLTF.

With regard to this clonotype: At one of its ends the junction is not consistent with the germline gene, which may arise from a read error. This chain links TRBV6-2 or TRBV6-3 with TRBJ2-3; possible D gene TRBD1, 5 bases. Looked up from germline, CDR1 is MNHEY and CDR2 is SVGEGT. This CDR3 region has 14 residues. The DNA for the CDR3 is TGTGCCGGCAGTTACCAGGGAACCACAGATACGCAGTATTTT. Amino acids: CAGSYQGTTDTQYF.

This clonotype was counted only a few times. The chain employs TRBV24-1 and TRBJ1-2, with TRBD1 matching 9 bases. The CDR3 sequence is 17 residues long. With V trimmed by 5 bases and J by 4 bases, 13 bases remained unmatched. CDR1 is KGHDR, CDR2 SFDVKD, per germline. The DNA of the CDR3 is TGTGCCACCAGTGCCCGAAGGGGACAGGGCCCGGTCTATGGCTACACCTTC. Protein product: CATSARRGQGPVYGYTF.